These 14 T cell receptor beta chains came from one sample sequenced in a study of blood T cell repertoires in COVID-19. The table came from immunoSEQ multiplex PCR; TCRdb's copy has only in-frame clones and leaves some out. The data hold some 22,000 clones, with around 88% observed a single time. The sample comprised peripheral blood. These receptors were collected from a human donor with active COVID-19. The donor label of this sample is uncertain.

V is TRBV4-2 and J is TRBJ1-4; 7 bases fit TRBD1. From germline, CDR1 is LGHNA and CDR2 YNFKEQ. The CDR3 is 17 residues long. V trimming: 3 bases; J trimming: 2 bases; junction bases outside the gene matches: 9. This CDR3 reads CASSHPSGQETNEKLFF. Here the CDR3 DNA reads TGTGCCAGCAGCCACCCCTCCGGACAGGAGACTAATGAAAAACTGTTTTTT.

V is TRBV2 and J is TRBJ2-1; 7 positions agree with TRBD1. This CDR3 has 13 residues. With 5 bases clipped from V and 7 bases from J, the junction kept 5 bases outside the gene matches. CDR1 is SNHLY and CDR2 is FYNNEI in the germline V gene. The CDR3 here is CASSLQGRNEQFF. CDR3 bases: TGTGCCAGCAGTTTACAGGGGAGAAATGAGCAGTTCTTC. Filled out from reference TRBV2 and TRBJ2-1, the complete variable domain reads EPEVTQTPSHQVTQMGQEVILRCVPISNHLYFYWYRQILGQKVEFLVSFYNNEISEKSEIFDDQFSVERPDGSNFTLKIRSTKLEDSAMYFCASSLQGRNEQFFGPGTRLTVL.

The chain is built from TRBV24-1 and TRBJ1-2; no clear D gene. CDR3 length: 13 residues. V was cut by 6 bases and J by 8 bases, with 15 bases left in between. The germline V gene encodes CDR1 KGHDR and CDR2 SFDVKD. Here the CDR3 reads CATSMSGDHGYTF. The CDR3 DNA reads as TGTGCCACCAGTATGTCCGGGGATCACGGCTACACCTTC.

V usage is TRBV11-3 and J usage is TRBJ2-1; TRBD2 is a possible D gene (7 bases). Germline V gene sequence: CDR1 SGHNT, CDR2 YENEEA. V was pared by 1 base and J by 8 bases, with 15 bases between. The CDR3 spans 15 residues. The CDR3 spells CASSLGGGKLDEQFF. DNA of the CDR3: TGTGCCAGCAGCTTAGGGGGGGGCAAGTTAGATGAGCAGTTCTTC. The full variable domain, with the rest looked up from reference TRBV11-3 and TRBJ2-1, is EAGVVQSPRYKIIEKKQPVAFWCNPISGHNTLYWYLQNLGQGPELLIRYENEEAVDDSQLPKDRFSAERLKGVDSTLKIQPAELGDSAVYLCASSLGGGKLDEQFFGPGTRLTVL.

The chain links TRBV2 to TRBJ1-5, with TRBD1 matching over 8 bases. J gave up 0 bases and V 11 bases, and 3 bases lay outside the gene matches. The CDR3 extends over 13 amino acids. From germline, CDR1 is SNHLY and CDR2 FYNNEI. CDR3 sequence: CAGGQVSNQPQHF. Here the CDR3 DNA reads TGTGCCGGGGGACAGGTTAGCAATCAGCCCCAGCATTTT. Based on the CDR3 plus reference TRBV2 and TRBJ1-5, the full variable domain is EPEVTQTPSHQVTQMGQEVILRCVPISNHLYFYWYRQILGQKVEFLVSFYNNEISEKSEIFDDQFSVERPDGSNFTLKIRSTKLEDSAMYFCAGGQVSNQPQHFGDGTRLSIL.

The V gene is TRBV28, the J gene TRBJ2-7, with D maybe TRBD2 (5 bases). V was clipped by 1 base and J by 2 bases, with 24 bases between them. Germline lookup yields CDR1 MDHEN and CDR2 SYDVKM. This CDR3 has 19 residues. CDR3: CASSLFLGMARTHTYEQYF. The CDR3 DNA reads TGTGCCAGCAGTTTATTTTTGGGAATGGCCAGGACTCACACCTACGAGCAGTACTTC.

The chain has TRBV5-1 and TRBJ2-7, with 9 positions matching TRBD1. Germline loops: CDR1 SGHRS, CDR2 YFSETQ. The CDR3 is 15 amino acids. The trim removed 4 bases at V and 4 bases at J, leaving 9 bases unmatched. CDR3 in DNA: TGCGCCAGCAGCCCCGGGGGGACAGGGTATTACGAGCAGTACTTC. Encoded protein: CASSPGGTGYYEQYF.

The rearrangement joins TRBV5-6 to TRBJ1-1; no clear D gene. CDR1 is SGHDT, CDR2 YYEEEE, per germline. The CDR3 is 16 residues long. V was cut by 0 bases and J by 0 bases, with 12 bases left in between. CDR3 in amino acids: CASSLVGVGMNTEAFF. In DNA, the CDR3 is TGTGCCAGCAGCTTGGTGGGAGTGGGGATGAACACTGAAGCTTTCTTT.

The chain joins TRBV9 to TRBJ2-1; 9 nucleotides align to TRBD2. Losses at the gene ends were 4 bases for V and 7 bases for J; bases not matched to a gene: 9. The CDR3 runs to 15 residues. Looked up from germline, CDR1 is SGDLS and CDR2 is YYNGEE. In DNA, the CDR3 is TGTGCCAGCAGCCCGCGGGGGGGCTGGAATAATGAGCAGTTCTTC. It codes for CASSPRGGWNNEQFF.

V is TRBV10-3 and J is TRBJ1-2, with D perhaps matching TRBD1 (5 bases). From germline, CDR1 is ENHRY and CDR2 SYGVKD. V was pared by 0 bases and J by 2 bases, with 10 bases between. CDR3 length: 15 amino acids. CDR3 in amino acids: CAISESAGSNYGYTF. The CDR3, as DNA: TGTGCCATCAGTGAGTCGGCAGGGTCAAACTATGGCTACACCTTC.

CDR3 nucleotide sequence: TGCGCCAGCAGCAGGACTAGCGGGGGAGGATTTTGGGATACGCAGTATTTT. Translating gives CASSRTSGGGFWDTQYF. V usage is TRBV5-1 and J usage is TRBJ2-3; 13 nucleotides align to TRBD2. CDR1 and CDR2 from the germline V gene are SGHRS and YFSETQ. Losses at the gene ends were 4 bases for V and 6 bases for J; bases not matched to a gene: 11. This CDR3 comprises 17 residues.

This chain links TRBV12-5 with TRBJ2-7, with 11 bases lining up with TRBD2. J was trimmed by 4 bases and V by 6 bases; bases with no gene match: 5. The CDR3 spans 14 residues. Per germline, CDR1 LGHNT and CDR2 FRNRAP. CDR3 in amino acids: CASGPGTSGYEQYF. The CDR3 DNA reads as TGTGCTAGTGGCCCCGGGACTAGCGGTTACGAGCAGTACTTC.

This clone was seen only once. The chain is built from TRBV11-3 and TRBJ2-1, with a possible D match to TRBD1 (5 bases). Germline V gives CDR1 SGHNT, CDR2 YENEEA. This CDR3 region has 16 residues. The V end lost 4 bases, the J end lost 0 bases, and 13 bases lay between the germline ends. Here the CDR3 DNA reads TGTGCCAGCAGCTCAGACAGTGCCTTCTCCTACAATGAGCAGTTCTTC. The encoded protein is CASSSDSAFSYNEQFF.

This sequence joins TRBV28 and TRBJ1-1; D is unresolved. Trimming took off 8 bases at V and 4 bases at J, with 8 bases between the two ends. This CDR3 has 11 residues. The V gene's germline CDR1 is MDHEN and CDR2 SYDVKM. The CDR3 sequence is CASATITEAFF. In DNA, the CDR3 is TGTGCCAGCGCAACTATCACTGAAGCTTTCTTT.